The 32 T cell receptor beta chains given below trace back to one sample, sequenced in a study of long-term antiretroviral therapy in people with HIV. Run at survey level, the immunoSEQ assay was version v3.0. Repertoires were generated with immunoSEQ multiplex PCR, while TCRdb's copy carries only in-frame clones and drops some. The sample carries under 20,000 clones, under 80% recorded once. Here the sequenced sample was unsorted PBMCs, taken less than 2.2 years before starting antiretroviral therapy. All receptors derive from a man aged 30-40 years with HIV.

This chain joins TRBV4-3 and TRBJ2-2; TRBD1 aligns across 8 bases. Trimming took 1 base from V and 5 from J; bases not matched to a gene: 6. Germline-derived CDR1 and CDR2 are LGHNA and YSLEER. This CDR3 contains 16 residues. Written as DNA, the CDR3 is TGCGCCAGCAGCCAAGGGACAGGGATCGGTACCGGGGAGCTGTTTTTT. This codes for CASSQGTGIGTGELFF.

The DNA of the CDR3 is TGTGCCAGCAGGGCTGATCCCCAGGGGACCTACGAGCAGTACTTC. Translation gives CASRADPQGTYEQYF. The V call is TRBV7-8, the J call TRBJ2-7, with D possibly being TRBD1 (6 bases). Germline loops: CDR1 SGHVS, CDR2 FQNEAQ. The ends were cut back, 6 bases at V and 2 bases at J, with 17 bases in the middle. The CDR3 is 15 residues long. Variable domain in full (rest from reference TRBV7-8 and TRBJ2-7): GAGVSQSPRYKVAKRGQDVALRCDPISGHVSLFWYQQALGQGPEFLTYFQNEAQLDKSGLPSDRFFAERPEGSVSTLKIQRTQQEDSAVYLCASRADPQGTYEQYFGPGTRLTVT.

The chain has TRBV7-9 and TRBJ2-1; D gene uncertain. The CDR3 extends over 13 amino acids. Germline loops: CDR1 SEHNR, CDR2 FQNEAQ (reference sequence). The ends were cut back, 3 bases at V and 8 bases at J, with 11 bases in the middle. CDR3 nucleotide sequence: TGTGCCAGCAGCTTGGGCGCGTCTCATGAGCAGTTCTTC. It codes for CASSLGASHEQFF.

This chain links TRBV18 with TRBJ1-2, with 9 nucleotides matching TRBD1. V shed 3 bases and J 8 bases; nucleotides not matched to a gene: 7. The CDR3 loop spans 14 amino acids. Per the germline V gene, CDR1 is KGHSH and CDR2 is LQKENI. CDR3 loop: CASSPTGTGNGYTF. CDR3 nucleotide sequence: TGTGCCAGCTCACCGACCGGGACAGGGAACGGCTACACCTTC.

This clone appeared a single time. The rearrangement uses TRBV28 and TRBJ1-1; no firm D call. The length of the CDR3 is 17 residues. Trimming pared 4 bases from V and 2 bases from J, leaving 20 bases between. Germline V gives CDR1 MDHEN, CDR2 SYDVKM. For the CDR3, the DNA is TGTGCCAGCAGTTCATACGGCCAGGACGGTGTAAACACTGAAGCTTTCTTT. This translates into CASSSYGQDGVNTEAFF.

J is TRBJ2-6 and V is TRBV5-1; 8 bases align to TRBD2. This CDR3 is built from 18 residues. The V gene's germline CDR1 is SGHRS and CDR2 YFSETQ. V lost 4 bases, J lost 1 base, and 10 bases stayed unmatched. CDR3 sequence reads: CASSGTGTRLSGANVLTF. Here the CDR3 DNA reads TGCGCCAGCAGCGGTACCGGGACTAGATTATCTGGGGCCAACGTCCTGACTTTC. Supplemented by reference TRBV5-1 and TRBJ2-6, the full variable domain reads KAGVTQTPRYLIKTRGQQVTLSCSPISGHRSVSWYQQTPGQGLQFLFEYFSETQRNKGNFPGRFSGRQFSNSRSEMNVSTLELGDSALYLCASSGTGTRLSGANVLTFGAGSRLTVL.

The CDR3 loop is CASSYEGGRMNTEAFF. The CDR3 DNA follows: TGTGCCAGCAGCTACGAAGGGGGACGGATGAACACTGAAGCTTTCTTT. V usage is TRBV4-2 and J usage is TRBJ1-1, with D possibly being TRBD1 (6 bases). V was cut by 5 bases and J by 0 bases, with 16 bases left in between. Germline CDR1 LGHNA, CDR2 YNFKEQ. This CDR3 is built from 16 residues.

The chain carries TRBV28 and TRBJ2-1, with unresolved D. V gave up 5 bases and J gave up 3 bases, with 14 bases separating them. Germline V gene lookup returns CDR1 MDHEN and CDR2 SYDVKM. The CDR3 sequence is 15 residues long. CDR3 DNA sequence: TGTGCCAGCAGTACTCTAGGGTGGGACTACAATGAGCAGTTCTTC. Translation: CASSTLGWDYNEQFF.

This sequence joins TRBV29-1 and TRBJ2-7, with 7 bases matching TRBD1. CDR1 and CDR2 (germline): SQVTM, ANQGSEA. Trimming cost V 3 bases and J 6 bases; bases outside gene matches: 11. This CDR3 has 14 residues. CDR3 DNA sequence: TGCAGCGTTGAGACCCGGGACAGACTCTCCGAGCAGTACTTC. Translation gives CSVETRDRLSEQYF.

The chain recombines TRBV28 with TRBJ2-7; maybe TRBD2 (6 bases). The CDR3 is 13 residues long. Germline assignment: CDR1 MDHEN and CDR2 SYDVKM. V was shortened by 8 bases and J by 6 bases, with 17 bases between the two germline ends. Here the CDR3 DNA reads TGTGCCAGCCGGGGGAAGGGGCCCCCCGAGCAGTACTTC. Translation gives CASRGKGPPEQYF.

The chain has TRBV14 and TRBJ2-7, with D maybe TRBD1 (6 bases). This CDR3 has 13 amino acids. Trimming pared 4 bases from V and 0 bases from J, leaving 7 bases between. The V gene's germline CDR1 is SGHDN and CDR2 FVKESK. CDR3 in amino acids: CASSRDISYEQYF. In DNA, the CDR3 is TGTGCCAGCAGCCGGGACATCTCCTACGAGCAGTACTTC.

The V gene is TRBV19, the J gene TRBJ1-1; TRBD1 is a possible D gene (5 bases). The CDR3 has 16 amino acids. The ends were cut back, 4 bases at V and 3 bases at J, with 18 bases in the middle. CDR1 is LNHDA, CDR2 SQIVND, per germline (reference sequence). In nucleotides, the CDR3 is TGTGCCAGTAGTACCGGGTGGGGCAGCAGTTACACTGAAGCTTTCTTT. Translating gives CASSTGWGSSYTEAFF.

This clone was counted between two and nine times. The chain carries TRBV19 and TRBJ1-2; D call uncertain. V lost 3 bases to trimming and J lost 0 bases, with 11 bases between them. The CDR3 loop spans 15 amino acids. Per germline, CDR1 LNHDA and CDR2 SQIVND (reference sequence). The CDR3 DNA follows: TGTGCCAGTAGTATTAGAAGCCTAGCTAACTATGGCTACACCTTC. It is translated as CASSIRSLANYGYTF.

The CDR3 region has the DNA TGTGCCAGCAGCACGGACAGAGCTTTCTCTGGAAACACCATATATTTT. Translation: CASSTDRAFSGNTIYF. This chain connects TRBV11-2 to TRBJ1-3, with D possibly TRBD1 on 6 matching bases. Germline loops: CDR1 SGHAT, CDR2 FQNNGV. V lost 5 bases and J lost 0, with 14 bases in between. This CDR3 region has 16 residues.

The chain links TRBV27 to TRBJ2-2; 8 nucleotides match TRBD2. The CDR3 totals 17 residues. CDR1 and CDR2 from the germline V gene are MNHEY and SMNVEV (reference sequence). V dropped 0 bases and J dropped 3; count of bases not matched to a gene: 6. CDR3 amino acids: CASSLSELAGHTGELFF. The DNA for the CDR3 is TGTGCCAGCAGTTTATCGGAGCTAGCGGGCCACACCGGGGAGCTGTTTTTT.

The genes are TRBV9 and TRBJ1-1; D is uncertain. Between the trimmed V and J ends, which lost 4 bases and 3 bases, there was a span of 13 bases. The CDR3 runs to 14 residues. The germline V gene encodes CDR1 SGDLS and CDR2 YYNGEE. CDR3 DNA sequence: TGTGCCAGCAGCAAAGAGGGAGGGTACACTGAAGCTTTCTTT. Its translation is CASSKEGGYTEAFF.

The chain recombines TRBV9 with TRBJ2-3, with D hard to call. With 3 bases removed from V and 4 bases from J, the gap between germline ends came to 9 bases. The germline V gene encodes CDR1 SGDLS and CDR2 YYNGEE. The CDR3 is 13 residues long. As DNA, the CDR3 is TGTGCCAGCAGCGGCCGTGGGGCAGATACGCAGTATTTT. Residues: CASSGRGADTQYF.

The V gene is TRBV7-2, the J gene TRBJ2-3, with D perhaps being TRBD1 or TRBD2 (6 bases each). The CDR3 loop spans 15 amino acids. Germline V CDR1 and CDR2: SGHTA, FQGNSA. V lost 5 bases and J 2 bases, leaving 14 bases between the germline ends. The CDR3 nucleotides are TGTGCCAGCAGCACAGGGCAGCGGGTCACAGATACGCAGTATTTT. Protein: CASSTGQRVTDTQYF.

J is TRBJ2-7 and V is TRBV28; TRBD1 is a possible D gene (6 bases). This CDR3 region has 16 residues. In germline, CDR1 is MDHEN, CDR2 SYDVKM. Deletions cut 5 bases from V and 1 base from J, with 18 bases between. CDR3 loop: CASSIRQAPLSYEQYF. The CDR3 nucleotides are TGTGCCAGCAGTATAAGACAGGCGCCGTTATCCTACGAGCAGTACTTC. The whole variable domain, filled in from reference TRBV28 and TRBJ2-7, reads DVKVTQSSRYLVKRTGEKVFLECVQDMDHENMFWYRQDPGLGLRLIYFSYDVKMKEKGDIPEGYSVSREKKERFSLILESASTNQTSMYLCASSIRQAPLSYEQYFGPGTRLTVT.

This clone was seen more than once but under ten times. The chain is built from TRBV11-2 and TRBJ2-7; TRBD1 matches at 10 bases. Germline assignment: CDR1 SGHAT and CDR2 FQNNGV. The CDR3 totals 16 residues. Losses at the gene ends were 1 base for V and 2 bases for J; bases not matched to a gene: 5. The CDR3 loop is CASSLAGTGDTYEQYF. The CDR3 nucleotides are TGTGCCAGCAGCTTAGCCGGGACAGGGGATACCTACGAGCAGTACTTC.

The chain recombines TRBV7-6 with TRBJ2-1; D perhaps matches TRBD2 (5 bases). Germline CDR1 and CDR2: SGHVS and FNYEAQ. Trimming removed 5 bases from V and 6 bases from J, with 17 bases in between. The length of the CDR3 is 15 residues. CDR3 sequence reads: CASSAGDGEINEQFF. CDR3 DNA: TGTGCCAGCAGCGCAGGAGACGGGGAGATCAATGAGCAGTTCTTC.

The chain has TRBV4-1 and TRBJ2-7; 7 positions match TRBD1. The V gene end was trimmed by 0 bases and the J gene end by 6 bases; junction bases not matched to a gene: 11. Germline CDR1 and CDR2: MGHRA and YSYEKL. This CDR3 has 16 amino acids. Written as DNA, the CDR3 is TGCGCCAGCAGCCAAGAGCGGGCAGGGGGTAACTCCGAGCAGTACTTC. This sequence encodes CASSQERAGGNSEQYF.

This clone appeared once. V and J are TRBV7-9 and TRBJ1-4; no definite D call. Germline CDR1 reads SEHNR; CDR2 reads FQNEAQ (reference sequence). V lost 0 bases, J lost 6 bases, and 8 bases lay in between. This CDR3 contains 14 residues. DNA of the CDR3: TGTGCCAGCAGCTTAGCAGGGCCCGATGAAAAACTGTTTTTT. This encodes CASSLAGPDEKLFF.

The rearrangement uses TRBV18 and TRBJ2-3, with 16 nucleotides matching TRBD2. The CDR3 consists of 21 residues. Germline loops: CDR1 KGHSH, CDR2 LQKENI. Unmatched junction bases numbered 14, after V lost 3 bases and J lost 2 bases. In DNA form, the CDR3 reads TGTGCCAGCTCACCTGAAAAACCGGGACTAGCGGGGGGGAATTACACAGATACGCAGTATTTT. Translation gives CASSPEKPGLAGGNYTDTQYF.

This CDR3 is CASSLENRVMGNTEAFF. The CDR3 DNA is TGTGCCAGCAGCTTGGAAAACAGGGTAATGGGGAACACTGAAGCTTTCTTT. The chain has TRBV5-4 and TRBJ1-1; TRBD1 is a possible D gene (6 bases). Germline V lookup: CDR1 SGHNT, CDR2 YYREEE (reference sequence). This CDR3 is built from 17 residues. V was clipped by 0 bases and J by 1 base, with 16 bases between them. Drawing the rest from reference TRBV5-4 and TRBJ1-1, the complete variable domain is ETGVTQSPTHLIKTRGQQVTLRCSSQSGHNTVSWYQQALGQGPQFIFQYYREEENGRGNFPPRFSGLQFPNYSSELNVNALELDDSALYLCASSLENRVMGNTEAFFGQGTRLTVV.

This chain links TRBV5-4 with TRBJ2-1; no reliable D call. The V end was cut by 4 bases, the J end by 0 bases, with 8 bases between. Germline CDR1 and CDR2: SGHNT and YYREEE (reference sequence). This CDR3 has 14 residues. The CDR3: CASSTEASYNEQFF. CDR3 nucleotides: TGTGCCAGCAGCACTGAGGCCTCCTACAATGAGCAGTTCTTC.

The rearrangement links TRBV2 to TRBJ2-7, with TRBD1 identical over 7 bases. This CDR3 has 17 amino acids. Germline values: CDR1 SNHLY, CDR2 FYNNEI. The V segment lost 3 bases and the J segment 5 bases; nucleotides outside the gene matches: 16. DNA for the CDR3: TGTGCCAGCAGTGACGGATTCCAGGGGGTCAGGTTGAACGAGCAGTACTTC. The encoded protein is CASSDGFQGVRLNEQYF.

This clone was picked up a small number of times. The J gene is TRBJ1-1, the V gene TRBV9; D possibly corresponds to TRBD1 (6 bases). The germline CDR1 and CDR2 sequences are SGDLS and YYNGEE. This CDR3 has 15 amino acids. V lost 0 bases and J 7 bases, leaving 16 bases between the germline ends. The CDR3 loop is CASSVGGGAGIEAFF. CDR3 DNA: TGTGCCAGCAGCGTAGGAGGGGGAGCGGGTATTGAAGCTTTCTTT.

The rearrangement joins TRBV5-4 to TRBJ2-3, with D maybe TRBD2 (6 bases). V was trimmed by 2 bases and J by 8 bases, leaving 18 bases between them. Germline loops: CDR1 SGHNT, CDR2 YYREEE (reference sequence). The CDR3 spans 15 residues. This CDR3 reads CASSFSSTGGGTQYF. CDR3 nucleotide sequence: TGTGCCAGCAGCTTCTCCTCTACTGGGGGAGGTACGCAGTATTTT.

The chain combines TRBV5-4 with TRBJ2-7; perhaps TRBD1 as D (6 bases). V was pared by 0 bases and J by 5 bases, with 6 bases between. The CDR3 sequence is 12 residues long. The germline V gene has CDR1 SGHNT and CDR2 YYREEE (reference sequence). CDR3 in DNA: TGTGCCAGCAGCTTGGACAGGGACGAGCAGTACTTC. Translated: CASSLDRDEQYF.

This clone has more than one count but fewer than ten. V and J are TRBV6-1 and TRBJ1-6; no firm D call. Germline values: CDR1 MNHNS, CDR2 SASEGT. The CDR3 totals 17 residues. Trimming left V 0 bases short and J 0 bases short, with 9 bases between. The CDR3, as DNA: TGTGCCAGCAGTGAAGCCCCCGGGAGCTCCTATAATTCACCCCTCCACTTT. Its translation is CASSEAPGSSYNSPLHF.

V and J are TRBV18 and TRBJ2-1; 13 bases map to TRBD2. The J segment lost 4 bases and the V segment lost 8 bases, leaving 14 bases of the junction unmatched. The length of the CDR3 is 18 residues. Germline V gene sequence: CDR1 KGHSH, CDR2 LQKENI. The CDR3 coding sequence is TGTGCCAGCGACAACAAATCTCAACTAGCGGGAGGGTACAATGAGCAGTTCTTC. It specifies CASDNKSQLAGGYNEQFF.